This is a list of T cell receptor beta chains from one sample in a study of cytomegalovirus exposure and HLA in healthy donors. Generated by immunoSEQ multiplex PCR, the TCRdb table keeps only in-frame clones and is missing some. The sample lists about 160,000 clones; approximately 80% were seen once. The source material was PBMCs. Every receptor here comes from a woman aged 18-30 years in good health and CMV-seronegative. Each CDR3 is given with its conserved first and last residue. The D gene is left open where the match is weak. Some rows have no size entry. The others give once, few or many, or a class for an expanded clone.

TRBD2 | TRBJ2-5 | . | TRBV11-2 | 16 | CASSLELAGGLETQYF | TGTGCCAGCAGCTTAGAGCTAGCGGGGGGTCTGGAGACCCAGTACTTC
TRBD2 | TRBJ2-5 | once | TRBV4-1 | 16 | CASSQGSGGAQETQYF | TGCGCCAGCAGCCAAGGTAGCGGGGGGGCACAAGAGACCCAGTACTTC
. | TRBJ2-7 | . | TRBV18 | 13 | CASSPGQHYEQYF | TGTGCCAGCTCCCCGGGACAACACTACGAGCAGTACTTC
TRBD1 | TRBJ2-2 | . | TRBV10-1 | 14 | CASTGQRNTGELFF | TGCGCCAGCACGGGACAGCGGAACACCGGGGAGCTGTTTTTT
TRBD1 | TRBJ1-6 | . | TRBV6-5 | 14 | CASSFGTADSPLHF | TGTGCCAGCAGTTTCGGGACAGCCGATTCACCCCTCCACTTT
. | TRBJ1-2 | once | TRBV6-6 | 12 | CASSPAGRGYTF | TGTGCCAGCAGCCCGGCGGGTCGCGGCTACACCTTC
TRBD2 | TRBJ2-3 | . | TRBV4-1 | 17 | CASSQLRTSGGADTQYF | TGCGCCAGCAGCCAACTCCGGACTAGCGGGGGGGCTGATACGCAGTATTTT
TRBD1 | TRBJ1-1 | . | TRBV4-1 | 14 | CASSSDRVNTEAFF | TGCGCCAGCAGTTCTGACAGGGTGAACACTGAAGCTTTCTTT
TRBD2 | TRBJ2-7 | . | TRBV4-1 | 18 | CASSQGRRTSGNSYEQYF | TGCGCCAGCAGCCAAGGGAGAAGGACTAGCGGAAACTCCTACGAGCAGTACTTC
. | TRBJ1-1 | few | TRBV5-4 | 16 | CASSLGGGGRNTEAFF | TGTGCCAGCAGCTTGGGAGGGGGGGGACGGAACACTGAAGCTTTCTTT
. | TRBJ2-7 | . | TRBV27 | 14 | CASSFGSGLYEQYF | TGTGCCAGCAGTTTCGGATCTGGGCTCTACGAGCAGTACTTC
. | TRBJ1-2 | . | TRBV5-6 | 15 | CASSFWQESNYGYTF | TGTGCCAGCAGCTTCTGGCAGGAATCTAACTATGGCTACACCTTC
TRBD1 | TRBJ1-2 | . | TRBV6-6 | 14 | CASSSGTGNYGYTF | TGTGCCAGCAGTTCCGGGACAGGGAACTATGGCTACACCTTC
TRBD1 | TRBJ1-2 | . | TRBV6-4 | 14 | CASSPDRANYGYTF | TGTGCCAGCAGCCCTGACAGGGCCAACTATGGCTACACCTTC
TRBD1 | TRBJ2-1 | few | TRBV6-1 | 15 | CASSEEGQGSAEQFF | TGTGCCAGCAGTGAAGAAGGACAGGGCTCGGCTGAGCAGTTCTTC
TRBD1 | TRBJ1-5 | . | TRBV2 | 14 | CASRTGGASQPQHF | TGTGCCAGCAGGACAGGGGGCGCAAGCCAGCCCCAGCATTTT
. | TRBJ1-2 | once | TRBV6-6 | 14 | CASSPGGSRSGYTF | TGTGCCAGCAGCCCTGGGGGGAGCCGAAGTGGCTACACCTTC